The 27 T cell receptor beta chains listed next were all sequenced from one sample in a study of blood T cell repertoires in COVID-19. Assay used: immunoSEQ multiplex PCR; TCRdb lists only in-frame clones, some missing. The table shows over 85,000 clones, with 70% to 90% occurring only once. Sequenced material: peripheral blood. These receptors were collected from a human donor with acute or convalescent COVID-19. The donor label of this sample is uncertain.

The genes are TRBV11-3 and TRBJ2-7, with D tentatively TRBD2 (7 bases). The CDR3 covers 16 residues. Germline V gives CDR1 SGHNT, CDR2 YENEEA. With 0 bases removed from V and 0 bases from J, the gap between germline ends came to 12 bases. The CDR3 DNA is TGTGCCAGCAGCTTAGATCGGGGGGCAGGCTCCTACGAGCAGTACTTC. It codes for CASSLDRGAGSYEQYF.

J is TRBJ2-2 and V is TRBV7-3; 8 bases fit TRBD2. The CDR3 extends over 15 amino acids. The V and J ends lost 2 bases and 3 bases, in that order; junction bases with no gene match: 2. The germline V gene encodes CDR1 SGHTA and CDR2 FQGTGA. The CDR3 is CASSLGRGDTGELFF. The DNA for the CDR3 is TGTGCCAGCAGCTTAGGGCGGGGGGACACCGGGGAGCTGTTTTTT.

This clone has just a few counts. V and J are TRBV6-1 and TRBJ1-3, with D tentatively TRBD1 (6 bases). Trimming stripped 2 bases from V and 0 bases from J, with 17 bases between. CDR1 is MNHNS, CDR2 SASEGT, per germline. CDR3 length: 18 residues. CDR3 coding DNA: TGTGCCAGCAGTGAATTGGAGCGGGGGGCACTCTCTGGAAACACCATATATTTT. The encoded protein is CASSELERGALSGNTIYF.

The chain recombines TRBV6-5 with TRBJ2-3; 8 nucleotides line up with TRBD1. The CDR3 sequence is 14 residues long. CDR1 and CDR2 from the germline V gene are MNHEY and SVGAGI. V lost 6 bases, J lost 11 bases, and 13 bases stayed unmatched. CDR3 sequence: CASSQDRGPFGQYF. The CDR3 coding sequence is TGTGCCAGCAGCCAAGACAGGGGCCCCTTCGGGCAGTATTTT.

The chain recombines TRBV5-1 with TRBJ1-2; TRBD1 is a possible D gene (5 bases). Trimming pared 0 bases from V and 3 bases from J, leaving 12 bases between. The CDR3 is made up of 15 amino acids. Germline CDR1 and CDR2: SGHRS and YFSETQ. The CDR3 loop reads CASSLGDRPYYGYTF. For the CDR3, the DNA is TGCGCCAGCAGCTTGGGCGACAGACCCTACTATGGCTACACCTTC.

J is TRBJ2-1 and V is TRBV2, with D possibly being TRBD2 (6 bases). CDR3 length: 15 amino acids. V was clipped by 4 bases and J by 3 bases, with 13 bases between them. The germline V gene encodes CDR1 SNHLY and CDR2 FYNNEI. CDR3 sequence (DNA): TGTGCCAGCAGTGCCGAGGGACTCCACTACAATGAGCAGTTCTTC. Amino acids: CASSAEGLHYNEQFF.

The chain couples TRBV6-1 to TRBJ1-1; 10 bases line up with TRBD1. CDR3 length: 15 residues. The trim removed 7 bases at V and 0 bases at J, leaving 5 bases unmatched. Looked up from germline, CDR1 is MNHNS and CDR2 is SASEGT. The CDR3 region has the DNA TGTGCCAGCACCCTGGGACAGGGGATGAACACTGAAGCTTTCTTT. Its protein product is CASTLGQGMNTEAFF.

J is TRBJ1-5 and V is TRBV7-9; 8 bases match TRBD1. This CDR3 has 15 amino acids. V dropped 1 base and J dropped 7; count of bases not matched to a gene: 6. Germline CDR1 is SEHNR and CDR2 is FQNEAQ (reference sequence). The CDR3 sequence: CASSLDSGGGQPQHF. The CDR3, as DNA: TGTGCCAGCAGCTTAGATTCAGGGGGCGGGCAGCCCCAGCATTTT.

The chain links TRBV5-1 to TRBJ2-1; 10 nucleotides agree with TRBD2. V shed 5 bases and J 4 bases; nucleotides not matched to a gene: 6. This CDR3 has 15 amino acids. The germline V gene has CDR1 SGHRS and CDR2 YFSETQ. In DNA form, the CDR3 reads TGCGCCAGCAGTTTTAGCGGGGGGCCTTACAATGAGCAGTTCTTC. This codes for CASSFSGGPYNEQFF.

The rearrangement uses TRBV18 and TRBJ2-7, with a tentative D call TRBD1 (5 bases). CDR3 length: 14 amino acids. The germline gives CDR1 KGHSH, CDR2 LQKENI. V was clipped by 1 base and J by 4 bases, with 11 bases between them. This CDR3 is CASSPQGLGYEQYF. For the CDR3, the DNA is TGTGCCAGCTCACCACAGGGGCTAGGGTACGAGCAGTACTTC.

The rearrangement uses TRBV28 and TRBJ2-7; maybe TRBD2 (5 bases). Germline values: CDR1 MDHEN, CDR2 SYDVKM. The CDR3 spans 15 residues. Trimming cost V 4 bases and J 3 bases, with 16 bases left between them. The CDR3 DNA follows: TGTGCCAGCAGTTCTAGGACTCTATCCCTCTACGAGCAGTACTTC. It is translated as CASSSRTLSLYEQYF.

The chain joins TRBV30 to TRBJ1-4, with D tentatively TRBD1 (5 bases). The germline V gene encodes CDR1 GTSNPN and CDR2 SVGIG (reference sequence). CDR3 length: 12 amino acids. V gave up 4 bases and J gave up 7 bases, with 10 bases separating them. The CDR3, as DNA: TGTGCCTGGAAAGGGACTCCTGAAAAACTGTTTTTT. It specifies CAWKGTPEKLFF.

The gene calls are TRBV6-1 and TRBJ2-7; 10 bases map to TRBD1. This CDR3 contains 16 residues. Trimming removed 4 bases from V and 1 base from J; junction bases left unmatched: 7. Germline CDR1 reads MNHNS; CDR2 reads SASEGT. DNA of the CDR3: TGTGCCAGCAGTGGTGGACAGGGGGTCCCATCCTACGAGCAGTACTTC. As protein: CASSGGQGVPSYEQYF.

A few counts support this clone. The rearrangement uses TRBV6-5 and TRBJ1-6; possibly TRBD1 for D (5 bases). Germline CDR1 is MNHEY and CDR2 is SVGAGI. CDR3 length equals 13 residues. Trimming stripped 4 bases from V and 9 bases from J, with 10 bases between. CDR3 bases: TGTGCCAGCAGTTCCAGGGAAGCTTCACCCCTCCACTTT. This codes for CASSSREASPLHF.

The rearrangement links TRBV18 to TRBJ1-6, with no clear D. The V end was cut by 2 bases, the J end by 8 bases, with 10 bases between. Germline CDR1 reads KGHSH; CDR2 reads LQKENI. The CDR3 is 14 amino acids. CDR3: CASSPSEVYSPLHF. Written as DNA, the CDR3 is TGTGCCAGCTCACCATCCGAGGTTTATTCACCCCTCCACTTT.

The chain has TRBV7-2 and TRBJ1-2; 7 bases line up with TRBD1. The V gene's germline CDR1 is SGHTA and CDR2 FQGNSA. V gave up 4 bases and J gave up 6 bases; unmatched junction bases: 5. The CDR3 contains 13 residues. Written as DNA, the CDR3 is TGTGCCAGCAGCTCCATACAGGGGAATGGCTACACCTTC. Translation: CASSSIQGNGYTF.

The CDR3 nucleotides read TGTGCCAGTAGTACTAGGGGGCCGGGACAGCCCAAAGCGGGTCAGCCCCAGCATTTT. Translation gives CASSTRGPGQPKAGQPQHF. This rearrangement joins TRBV19 to TRBJ1-5; 7 nucleotides agree with TRBD1. The V gene's germline CDR1 is LNHDA and CDR2 SQIVND (reference sequence). With 4 bases clipped from V and 6 bases from J, the junction kept 21 bases outside the gene matches. This CDR3 is 19 amino acids long.

This sequence joins TRBV5-5 and TRBJ2-1; tentative D call: TRBD2 (6 bases). Germline V gene lookup returns CDR1 SGHKS and CDR2 YYEKEE (reference sequence). This CDR3 region has 15 residues. V lost 3 bases to trimming and J lost 9 bases, with 19 bases between them. The CDR3 coding sequence is TGTGCCAGCAGCTCGACACGGGGCGGGGAGGTTGAGCAGTTCTTC. Its protein is CASSSTRGGEVEQFF.

This chain links TRBV7-9 with TRBJ2-4; TRBD1 matches at 8 bases. With 3 bases clipped from V and 0 bases from J, the junction kept 4 bases outside the gene matches. Per the germline V gene, CDR1 is SEHNR and CDR2 is FQNEAQ (reference sequence). The length of the CDR3 is 16 residues. The DNA for the CDR3 is TGTGCCAGCAGCTTCGGACAGGGCGTAGCCAAAAACATTCAGTACTTC. Its protein product is CASSFGQGVAKNIQYF. Combining the CDR3 with reference TRBV7-9 and TRBJ2-4 gives the whole variable domain DTGVSQNPRHKITKRGQNVTFRCDPISEHNRLYWYRQTLGQGPEFLTYFQNEAQLEKSRLLSDRFSAERPKGSFSTLEIQRTEQGDSAMYLCASSFGQGVAKNIQYFGAGTRLSVL.

CDR3 bases: TGCAGCGGGCGACAGGGCAGTAGTGGAGATACGCAGTATTTT. Its translation is CSGRQGSSGDTQYF. J is TRBJ2-3 and V is TRBV29-1; 7 bases map to TRBD1. The trim removed 7 bases at V and 5 bases at J, leaving 12 bases unmatched. Per the germline V gene, CDR1 is SQVTM and CDR2 is ANQGSEA. This CDR3 is 14 amino acids long.

The chain employs TRBV6-2 or TRBV6-3 and TRBJ1-2; 10 bases fit TRBD1. Germline V gives CDR1 MNHEY, CDR2 SVGEGT. With 6 bases clipped from V and 4 bases from J, the junction kept 8 bases outside the gene matches. The CDR3 is 15 amino acids. CDR3 sequence reads: CASSQTTGGFYGYTF. DNA of the CDR3: TGTGCCAGCAGCCAGACGACAGGGGGCTTCTATGGCTACACCTTC.

The chain uses TRBV15 and TRBJ2-2; D remains ambiguous. V lost 5 bases, J lost 4 bases, and 11 bases lay in between. CDR3 length: 14 amino acids. Germline loops: CDR1 LNHNV, CDR2 YYDKDF (reference sequence). Here the CDR3 DNA reads TGTGCCACCAGCTGGGCTCGGTTCACCGGGGAGCTGTTTTTT. It specifies CATSWARFTGELFF.

This clone appeared a single time. The chain joins TRBV19 to TRBJ1-6, with D tentatively TRBD1 (6 bases). From germline, CDR1 is LNHDA and CDR2 SQIVND (reference sequence). The CDR3 covers 14 residues. V dropped 6 bases and J dropped 5 bases, with 11 bases sitting between them. CDR3 residues: CASRGRQDNSPLHF. The CDR3 DNA sequence: TGTGCCAGTAGAGGGCGACAGGATAATTCACCCCTCCACTTT.

The chain couples TRBV27 to TRBJ1-1; D may be TRBD1 (6 bases). Trimming shortened V by 3 bases and J by 11 bases, and 19 bases separated the two germline ends. Looked up from germline, CDR1 is MNHEY and CDR2 is SMNVEV (reference sequence). This CDR3 region has 14 residues. DNA of the CDR3: TGTGCCAGCAGTTTCTCCGGACCGTGGACAGACGCTTTCTTT. Its translation is CASSFSGPWTDAFF.

The chain employs TRBV2 and TRBJ1-3, with D unclear. The V gene's germline CDR1 is SNHLY and CDR2 FYNNEI. Trimming left V 2 bases short and J 4 bases short, with 15 bases between. CDR3 length: 16 amino acids. The CDR3 nucleotides are TGTGCCAGCAGTGAAATCCCCTTCTCCTCCGGAAACACCATATATTTT. It yields the protein CASSEIPFSSGNTIYF.

The J gene is TRBJ2-1, the V gene TRBV5-6; TRBD1 agrees at 10 bases. The CDR3 totals 15 residues. CDR1 SGHDT and CDR2 YYEEEE come from the germline V gene. V trimming: 4 bases; J trimming: 12 bases; junction bases outside the gene matches: 13. The CDR3: CASSQTGGAGTRQFF. CDR3 sequence (DNA): TGTGCCAGCAGCCAGACAGGGGGCGCGGGGACTAGGCAGTTCTTC.

The chain joins TRBV7-2 to TRBJ2-5; TRBD1 agrees at 10 bases. CDR3 length: 14 residues. Germline V gene lookup returns CDR1 SGHTA and CDR2 FQGNSA. The V gene end was trimmed by 6 bases and the J gene end by 3 bases; junction bases not matched to a gene: 4. CDR3 in amino acids: CASRKTGGEETQYF. CDR3 sequence (DNA): TGTGCCAGCAGAAAGACAGGGGGCGAAGAGACCCAGTACTTC.